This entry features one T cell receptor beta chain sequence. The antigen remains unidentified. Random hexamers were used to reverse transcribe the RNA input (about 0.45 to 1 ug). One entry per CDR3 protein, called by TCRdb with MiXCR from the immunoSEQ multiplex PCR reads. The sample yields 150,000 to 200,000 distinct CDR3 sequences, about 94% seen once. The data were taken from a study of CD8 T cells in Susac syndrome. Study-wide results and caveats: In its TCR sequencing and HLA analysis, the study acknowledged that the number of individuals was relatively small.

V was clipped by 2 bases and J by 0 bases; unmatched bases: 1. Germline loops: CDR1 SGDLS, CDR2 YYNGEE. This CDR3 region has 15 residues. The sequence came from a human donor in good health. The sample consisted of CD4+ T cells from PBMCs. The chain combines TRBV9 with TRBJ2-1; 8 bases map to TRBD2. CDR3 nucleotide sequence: TGTGCCAGCAGCGTTAGCGGGGACTCCTACAATGAGCAGTTCTTC. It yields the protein CASSVSGDSYNEQFF.